The 2 T cell receptor beta chains presented below share a single source sample, sequenced in a study of T cell changes during pregnancy in multiple sclerosis. Assay used: immunoSEQ multiplex PCR; TCRdb lists only in-frame clones, some missing. The sample has 95,000 to 100,000 clones; approximately 91% are singletons. The sequencing here drew on peripheral blood, taken in the second trimester of pregnancy. These receptors all come from a female donor with multiple sclerosis, enrolled in a pregnancy study.

J is TRBJ2-7 and V is TRBV28; D uncertain. CDR1 MDHEN and CDR2 SYDVKM come from the germline V gene. This CDR3 spans 12 amino acids. Trimming shortened V by 6 bases and J by 7 bases, and 13 bases separated the two germline ends. In DNA, the CDR3 is TGTGCCAGCAGCAGACAAGGTGTTGAGCAGTACTTC. Encoded protein: CASSRQGVEQYF.

The chain links TRBV5-1 to TRBJ1-2; D is uncertain. The V gene lost 1 base and the J gene lost 7 bases, with 5 bases spanning the gap. Germline V gene lookup returns CDR1 SGHRS and CDR2 YFSETQ. There are 11 residues in the CDR3. The CDR3 sequence: CASSLYGGYTF. For the CDR3, the DNA is TGCGCCAGCAGCTTGTACGGTGGCTACACCTTC.